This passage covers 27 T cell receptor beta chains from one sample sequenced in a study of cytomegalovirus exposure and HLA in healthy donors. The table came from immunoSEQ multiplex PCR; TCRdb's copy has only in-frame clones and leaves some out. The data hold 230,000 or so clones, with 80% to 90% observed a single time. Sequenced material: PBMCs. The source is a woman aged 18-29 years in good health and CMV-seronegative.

The DNA for the CDR3 is TGTGCCAGCAGACCCGGGACAGCCTATGGCTACACCTTC. Residues: CASRPGTAYGYTF. The V and J genes are TRBV27 and TRBJ1-2, with 7 bases that match TRBD1. J gave up 4 bases and V 6 bases, and 5 bases lay outside the gene matches. Germline loops: CDR1 MNHEY, CDR2 SMNVEV (reference sequence). The length of the CDR3 is 13 residues.

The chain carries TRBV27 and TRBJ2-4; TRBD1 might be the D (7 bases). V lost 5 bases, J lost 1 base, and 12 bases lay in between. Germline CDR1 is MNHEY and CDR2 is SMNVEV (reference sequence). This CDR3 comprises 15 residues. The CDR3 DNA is TGTGCCAGCAGTGAACCAGGGGGGGCCAAAAACATTCAGTACTTC. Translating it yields CASSEPGGAKNIQYF.

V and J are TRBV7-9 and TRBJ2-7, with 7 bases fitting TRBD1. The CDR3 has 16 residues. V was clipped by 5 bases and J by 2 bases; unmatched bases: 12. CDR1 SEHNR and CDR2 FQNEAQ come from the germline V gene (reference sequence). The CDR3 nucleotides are TGTGCCAGCAGCCCCCATGTTAGGGGGCGCGCCTACGAGCAGTACTTC. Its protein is CASSPHVRGRAYEQYF.

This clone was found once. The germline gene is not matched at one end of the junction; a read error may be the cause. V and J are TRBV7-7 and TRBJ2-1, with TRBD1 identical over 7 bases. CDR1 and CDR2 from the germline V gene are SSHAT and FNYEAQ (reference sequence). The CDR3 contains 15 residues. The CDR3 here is CASSADRAGHNEQFF. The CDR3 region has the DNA TGTGCTAGCAGCGCCGACAGGGCAGGACACAATGAGCAGTTCTTC.

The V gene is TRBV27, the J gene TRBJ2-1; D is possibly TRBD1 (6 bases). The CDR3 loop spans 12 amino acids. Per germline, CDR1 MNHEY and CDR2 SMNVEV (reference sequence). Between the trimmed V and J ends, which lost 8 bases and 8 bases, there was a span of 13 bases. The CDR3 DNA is TGTGCCAGCTCCCCACCAGGGGATGAGCAGTTCTTC. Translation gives CASSPPGDEQFF.

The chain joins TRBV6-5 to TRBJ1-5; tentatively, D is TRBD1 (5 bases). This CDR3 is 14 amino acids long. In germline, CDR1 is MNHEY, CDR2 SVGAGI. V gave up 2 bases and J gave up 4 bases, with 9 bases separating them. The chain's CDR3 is CASSYAGPNQPQHF. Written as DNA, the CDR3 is TGTGCCAGCAGTTACGCAGGGCCTAATCAGCCCCAGCATTTT.

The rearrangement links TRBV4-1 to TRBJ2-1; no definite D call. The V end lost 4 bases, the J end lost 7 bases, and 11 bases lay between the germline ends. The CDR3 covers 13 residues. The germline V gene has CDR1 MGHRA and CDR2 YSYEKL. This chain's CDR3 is CASSPISRNEQFF. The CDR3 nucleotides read TGCGCCAGCAGCCCTATCTCGCGGAATGAGCAGTTCTTC.

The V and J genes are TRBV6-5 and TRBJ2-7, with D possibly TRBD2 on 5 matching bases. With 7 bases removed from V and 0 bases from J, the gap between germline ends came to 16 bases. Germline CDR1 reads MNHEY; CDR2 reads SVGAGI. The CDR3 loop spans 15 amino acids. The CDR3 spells CASNGGSLHSYEQYF. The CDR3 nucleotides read TGTGCCAGCAATGGAGGCAGTTTGCACTCCTACGAGCAGTACTTC.

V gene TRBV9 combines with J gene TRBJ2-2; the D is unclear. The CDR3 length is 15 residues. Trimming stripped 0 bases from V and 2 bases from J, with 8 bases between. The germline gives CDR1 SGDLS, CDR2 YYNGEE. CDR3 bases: TGTGCCAGCAGCGTAGTTGGAGCTAACACCGGGGAGCTGTTTTTT. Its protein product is CASSVVGANTGELFF. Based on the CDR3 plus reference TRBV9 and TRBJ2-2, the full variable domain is DSGVTQTPKHLITATGQRVTLRCSPRSGDLSVYWYQQSLDQGLQFLIQYYNGEERAKGNILERFSAQQFPDLHSELNLSSLELGDSALYFCASSVVGANTGELFFGEGSRLTVL.

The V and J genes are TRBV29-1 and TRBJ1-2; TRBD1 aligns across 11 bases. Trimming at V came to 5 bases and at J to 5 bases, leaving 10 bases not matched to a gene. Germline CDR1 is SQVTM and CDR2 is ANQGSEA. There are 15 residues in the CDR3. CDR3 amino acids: CSVLLSGQGGYGYTF. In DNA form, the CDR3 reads TGCAGCGTTCTTCTCTCGGGACAGGGGGGGTATGGCTACACCTTC. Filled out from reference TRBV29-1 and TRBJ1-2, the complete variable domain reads SAVISQKPSRDICQRGTSLTIQCQVDSQVTMMFWYRQQPGQSLTLIATANQGSEATYESGFVIDKFPISRPNLTFSTLTVSNMSPEDSSIYLCSVLLSGQGGYGYTFGSGTRLTVV.

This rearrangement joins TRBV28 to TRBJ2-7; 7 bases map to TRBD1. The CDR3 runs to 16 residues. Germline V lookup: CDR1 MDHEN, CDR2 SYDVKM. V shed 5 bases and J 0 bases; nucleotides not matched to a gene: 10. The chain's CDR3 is CASSRPSGGLSYEQYF. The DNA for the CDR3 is TGTGCCAGCAGTCGACCCTCAGGGGGTCTCTCCTACGAGCAGTACTTC. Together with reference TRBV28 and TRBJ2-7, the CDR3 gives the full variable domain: DVKVTQSSRYLVKRTGEKVFLECVQDMDHENMFWYRQDPGLGLRLIYFSYDVKMKEKGDIPEGYSVSREKKERFSLILESASTNQTSMYLCASSRPSGGLSYEQYFGPGTRLTVT.

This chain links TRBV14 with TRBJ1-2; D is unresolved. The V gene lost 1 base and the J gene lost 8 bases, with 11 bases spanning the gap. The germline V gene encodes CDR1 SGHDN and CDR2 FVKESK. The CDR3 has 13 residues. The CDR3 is CASSQAAGGGYTF. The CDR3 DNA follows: TGTGCCAGCAGCCAAGCGGCCGGAGGAGGCTACACCTTC.

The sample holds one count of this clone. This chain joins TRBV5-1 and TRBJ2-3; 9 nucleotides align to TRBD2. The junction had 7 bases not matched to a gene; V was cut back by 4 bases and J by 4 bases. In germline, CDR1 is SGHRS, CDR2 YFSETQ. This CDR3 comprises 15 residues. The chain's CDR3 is CASSLGAGGADTQYF. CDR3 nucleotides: TGCGCCAGCAGCCTTGGAGCGGGAGGTGCAGATACGCAGTATTTT.

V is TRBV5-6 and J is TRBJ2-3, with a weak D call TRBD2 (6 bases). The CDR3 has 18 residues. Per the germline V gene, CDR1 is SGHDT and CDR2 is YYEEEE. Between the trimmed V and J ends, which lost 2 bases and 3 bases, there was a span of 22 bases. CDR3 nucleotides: TGTGCCAGCAGCTTTGTCCGGGAGACGGTTGTGGATACAGATACGCAGTATTTT. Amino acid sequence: CASSFVRETVVDTDTQYF.

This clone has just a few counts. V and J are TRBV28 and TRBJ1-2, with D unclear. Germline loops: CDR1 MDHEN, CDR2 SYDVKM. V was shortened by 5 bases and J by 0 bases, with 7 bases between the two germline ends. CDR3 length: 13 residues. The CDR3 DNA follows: TGTGCCAGCAGTACCTCAGCTAACTATGGCTACACCTTC. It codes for CASSTSANYGYTF.

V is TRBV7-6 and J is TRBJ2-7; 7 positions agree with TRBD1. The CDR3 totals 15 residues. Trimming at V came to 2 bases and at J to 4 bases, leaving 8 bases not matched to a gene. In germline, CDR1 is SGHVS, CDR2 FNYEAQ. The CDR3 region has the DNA TGTGCCAGCAGCTTATTACAGGGGATAAAGTACGAGCAGTACTTC. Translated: CASSLLQGIKYEQYF.

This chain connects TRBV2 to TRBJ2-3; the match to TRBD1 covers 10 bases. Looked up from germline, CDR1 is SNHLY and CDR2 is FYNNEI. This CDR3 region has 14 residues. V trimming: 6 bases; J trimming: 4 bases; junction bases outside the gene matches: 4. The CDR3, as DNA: TGTGCCAGCAGAGCGACAGGGGGCCCAGATACGCAGTATTTT. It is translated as CASRATGGPDTQYF.

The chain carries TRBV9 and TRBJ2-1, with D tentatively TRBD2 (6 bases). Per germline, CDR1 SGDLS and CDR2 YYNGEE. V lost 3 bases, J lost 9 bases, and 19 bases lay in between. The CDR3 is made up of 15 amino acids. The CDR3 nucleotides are TGTGCCAGCAGCGCGCGGGACTTACCCCACCTTGAGCAGTTCTTC. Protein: CASSARDLPHLEQFF.

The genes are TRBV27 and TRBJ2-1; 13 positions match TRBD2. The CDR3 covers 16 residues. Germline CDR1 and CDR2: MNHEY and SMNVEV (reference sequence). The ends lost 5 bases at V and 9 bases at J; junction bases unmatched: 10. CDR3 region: CASSPVPGLAGSEQFF. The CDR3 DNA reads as TGTGCCAGCAGTCCAGTGCCGGGACTAGCGGGAAGTGAGCAGTTCTTC.

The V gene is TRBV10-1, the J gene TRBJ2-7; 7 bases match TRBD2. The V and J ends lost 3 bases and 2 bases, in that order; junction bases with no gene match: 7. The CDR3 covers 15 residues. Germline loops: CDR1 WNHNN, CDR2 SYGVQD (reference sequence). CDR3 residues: CASSELWTSPYEQYF. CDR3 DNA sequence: TGCGCCAGCAGTGAATTGTGGACTAGTCCCTACGAGCAGTACTTC.

The DNA for the CDR3 is TGTGCCAGCAGTTTTAAGCGGAGCTCCTACGAGCAGTACTTC. Its protein is CASSFKRSSYEQYF. The V call is TRBV28, the J call TRBJ2-7, with D perhaps matching TRBD2 (5 bases). V dropped 3 bases and J dropped 0 bases, with 9 bases sitting between them. Germline V CDR1 and CDR2: MDHEN, SYDVKM. The CDR3 totals 14 residues. The full variable domain, rest sourced from reference TRBV28 and TRBJ2-7, is DVKVTQSSRYLVKRTGEKVFLECVQDMDHENMFWYRQDPGLGLRLIYFSYDVKMKEKGDIPEGYSVSREKKERFSLILESASTNQTSMYLCASSFKRSSYEQYFGPGTRLTVT.

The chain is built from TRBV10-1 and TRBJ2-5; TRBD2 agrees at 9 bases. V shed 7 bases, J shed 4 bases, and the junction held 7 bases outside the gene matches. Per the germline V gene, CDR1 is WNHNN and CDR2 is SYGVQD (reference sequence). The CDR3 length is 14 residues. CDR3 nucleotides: TGCGCCAGCACGAGGGCGGGAGGGGGAGAGACCCAGTACTTC. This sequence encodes CASTRAGGGETQYF.

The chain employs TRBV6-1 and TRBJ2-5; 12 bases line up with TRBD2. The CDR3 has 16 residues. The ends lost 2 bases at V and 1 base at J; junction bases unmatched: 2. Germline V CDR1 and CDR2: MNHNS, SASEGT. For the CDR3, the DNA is TGTGCCAGCAGTGAAACTAGCGGGAGGCCCCAAGAGACCCAGTACTTC. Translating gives CASSETSGRPQETQYF.

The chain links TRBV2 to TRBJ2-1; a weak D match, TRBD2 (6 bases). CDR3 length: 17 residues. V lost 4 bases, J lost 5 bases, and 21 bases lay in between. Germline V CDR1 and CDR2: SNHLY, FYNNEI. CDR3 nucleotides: TGTGCCAGCAGTGTACCCCTCGGGAGATTCCTCGACAATGAGCAGTTCTTC. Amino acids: CASSVPLGRFLDNEQFF. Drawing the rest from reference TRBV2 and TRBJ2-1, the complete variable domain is EPEVTQTPSHQVTQMGQEVILRCVPISNHLYFYWYRQILGQKVEFLVSFYNNEISEKSEIFDDQFSVERPDGSNFTLKIRSTKLEDSAMYFCASSVPLGRFLDNEQFFGPGTRLTVL.

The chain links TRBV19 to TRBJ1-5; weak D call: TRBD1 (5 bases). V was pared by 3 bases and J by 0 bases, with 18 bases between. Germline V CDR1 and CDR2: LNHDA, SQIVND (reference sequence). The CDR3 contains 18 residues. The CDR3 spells CASSMSTANIDSNQPQHF. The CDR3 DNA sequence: TGTGCCAGTAGTATGTCGACAGCCAATATAGATAGCAATCAGCCCCAGCATTTT.

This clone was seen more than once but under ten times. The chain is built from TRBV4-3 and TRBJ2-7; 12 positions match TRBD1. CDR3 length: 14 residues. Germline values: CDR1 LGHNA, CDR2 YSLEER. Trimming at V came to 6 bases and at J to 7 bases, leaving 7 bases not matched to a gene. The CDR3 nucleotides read TGCGCCAGCAGGAAGCGGGACAGGGGGCTGGAGCAGTACTTC. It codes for CASRKRDRGLEQYF.

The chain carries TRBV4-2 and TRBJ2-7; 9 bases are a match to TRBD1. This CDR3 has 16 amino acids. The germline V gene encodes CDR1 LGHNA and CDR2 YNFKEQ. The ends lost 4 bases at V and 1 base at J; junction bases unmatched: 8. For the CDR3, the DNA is TGTGCCAGCAGCCCGGAGACTGGGACAGGGTCCTACGAGCAGTACTTC. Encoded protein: CASSPETGTGSYEQYF.